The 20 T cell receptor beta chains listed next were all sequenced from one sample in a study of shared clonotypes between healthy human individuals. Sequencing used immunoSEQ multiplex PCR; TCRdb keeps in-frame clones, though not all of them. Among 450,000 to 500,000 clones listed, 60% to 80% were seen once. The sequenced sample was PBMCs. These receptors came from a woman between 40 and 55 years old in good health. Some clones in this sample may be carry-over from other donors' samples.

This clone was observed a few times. As DNA, the CDR3 is TGTGCCAGCAGCCCGGCACCCGGGCTAGCGGGAGCACGGGACATTCAGTACTTC. Amino acid sequence: CASSPAPGLAGARDIQYF. The chain has TRBV7-2 and TRBJ2-4; TRBD2 aligns across 10 bases. CDR1 SGHTA and CDR2 FQGNSA come from the germline V gene. There are 18 residues in the CDR3. J was trimmed by 8 bases and V by 5 bases; bases with no gene match: 18. The variable domain in full, completed from reference TRBV7-2 and TRBJ2-4, reads GAGVSQSPSNKVTEKGKDVELRCDPISGHTALYWYRQSLGQGLEFLIYFQGNSAPDKSGLPSDRFSAERTGGSVSTLTIQRTQQEDSAVYLCASSPAPGLAGARDIQYFGAGTRLSVL.

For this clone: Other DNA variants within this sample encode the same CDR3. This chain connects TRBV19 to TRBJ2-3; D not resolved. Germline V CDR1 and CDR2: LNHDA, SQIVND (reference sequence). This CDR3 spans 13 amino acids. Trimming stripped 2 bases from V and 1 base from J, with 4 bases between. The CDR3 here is CASSIQGTDTQYF. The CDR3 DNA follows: TGTGCCAGTAGTATACAGGGCACAGATACGCAGTATTTT. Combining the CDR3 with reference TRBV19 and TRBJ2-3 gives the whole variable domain DGGITQSPKYLFRKEGQNVTLSCEQNLNHDAMYWYRQDPGQGLRLIYYSQIVNDFQKGDIAEGYSVSREKKESFPLTVTSAQKNPTAFYLCASSIQGTDTQYFGPGTRLTVL.

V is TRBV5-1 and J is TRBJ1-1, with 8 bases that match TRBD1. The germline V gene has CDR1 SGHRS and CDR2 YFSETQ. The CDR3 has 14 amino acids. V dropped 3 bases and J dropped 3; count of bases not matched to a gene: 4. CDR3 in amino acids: CASSSDRVDTEAFF. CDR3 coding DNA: TGCGCCAGCAGCTCGGACAGGGTGGACACTGAAGCTTTCTTT.

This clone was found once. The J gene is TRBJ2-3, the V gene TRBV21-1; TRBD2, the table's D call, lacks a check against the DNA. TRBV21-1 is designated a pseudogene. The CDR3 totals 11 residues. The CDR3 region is CASPRSDTQYF. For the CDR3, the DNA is TGTGCCAGCCCTAGATCAGATACGCAGTATTTT.

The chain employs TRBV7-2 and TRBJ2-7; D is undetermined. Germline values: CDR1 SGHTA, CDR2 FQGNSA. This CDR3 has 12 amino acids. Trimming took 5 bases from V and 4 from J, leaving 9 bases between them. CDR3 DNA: TGTGCCAGCAGCCCCAGACGTTACGAGCAGTACTTC. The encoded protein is CASSPRRYEQYF.

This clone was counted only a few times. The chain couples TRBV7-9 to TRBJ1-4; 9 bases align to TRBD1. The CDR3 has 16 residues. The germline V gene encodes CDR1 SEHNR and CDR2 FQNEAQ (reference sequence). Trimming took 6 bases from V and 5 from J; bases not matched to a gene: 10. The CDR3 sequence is CASSSGTGMRNEKLFF. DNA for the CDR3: TGTGCCAGCAGTTCCGGGACAGGGATGAGGAATGAAAAACTGTTTTTT.

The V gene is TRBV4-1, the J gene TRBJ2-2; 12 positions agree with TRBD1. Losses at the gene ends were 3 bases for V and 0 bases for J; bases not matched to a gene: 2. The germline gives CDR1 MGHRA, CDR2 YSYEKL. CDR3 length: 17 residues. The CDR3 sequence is CASSQGTGGTNTGELFF. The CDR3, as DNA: TGCGCCAGCAGCCAGGGGACAGGGGGCACGAACACCGGGGAGCTGTTTTTT.

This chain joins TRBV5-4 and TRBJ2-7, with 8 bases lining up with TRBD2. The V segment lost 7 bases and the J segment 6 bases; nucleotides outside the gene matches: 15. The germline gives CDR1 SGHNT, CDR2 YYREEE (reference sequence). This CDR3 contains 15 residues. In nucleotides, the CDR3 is TGTGCCAGCTCCCCGGGGGGACTAGTTGTACGCGAGCAGTACTTC. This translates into CASSPGGLVVREQYF.

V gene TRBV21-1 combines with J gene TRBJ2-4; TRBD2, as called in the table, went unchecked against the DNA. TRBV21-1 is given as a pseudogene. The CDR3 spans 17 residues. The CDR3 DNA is TGTGCCAGCCTTGGGTTTTCGCGGGAGTGGGCCAAAAACATTCAGTACTTC. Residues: CASLGFSREWAKNIQYF.

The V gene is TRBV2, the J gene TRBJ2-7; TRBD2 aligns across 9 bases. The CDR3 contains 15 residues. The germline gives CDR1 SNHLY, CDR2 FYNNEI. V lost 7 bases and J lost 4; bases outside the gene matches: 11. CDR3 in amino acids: CASNPAGGLTYEQYF. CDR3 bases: TGTGCCAGCAATCCAGCGGGAGGACTGACATACGAGCAGTACTTC.

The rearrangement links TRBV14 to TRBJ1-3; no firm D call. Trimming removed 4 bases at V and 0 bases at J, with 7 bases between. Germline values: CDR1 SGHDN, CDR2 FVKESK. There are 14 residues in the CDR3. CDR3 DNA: TGTGCCAGCAGCCCGACGGTCTCTGGAAACACCATATATTTT. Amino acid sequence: CASSPTVSGNTIYF.

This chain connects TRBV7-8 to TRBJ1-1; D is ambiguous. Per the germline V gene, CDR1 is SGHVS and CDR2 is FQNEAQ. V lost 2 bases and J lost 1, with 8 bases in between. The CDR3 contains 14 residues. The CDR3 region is CASSLTAGNTEAFF. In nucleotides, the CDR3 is TGTGCCAGCAGCTTAACGGCAGGGAACACTGAAGCTTTCTTT.

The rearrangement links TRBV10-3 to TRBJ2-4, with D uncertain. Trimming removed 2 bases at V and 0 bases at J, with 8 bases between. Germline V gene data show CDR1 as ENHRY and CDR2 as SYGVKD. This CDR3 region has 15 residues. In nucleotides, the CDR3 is TGTGCCATCAGTGAGGCAGGTCTAGCCAAAAACATTCAGTACTTC. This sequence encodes CAISEAGLAKNIQYF.

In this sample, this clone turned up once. For the CDR3, the DNA is TGTGCCAGCAGTTTAGGACTAGCGGGCCCAAAGAACACCGGGGAGCTGTTTTTT. Translating gives CASSLGLAGPKNTGELFF. The rearrangement uses TRBV28 and TRBJ2-2, with 11 nucleotides matching TRBD2. Germline CDR1 reads MDHEN; CDR2 reads SYDVKM. V lost 2 bases, J lost 1 base, and 6 bases stayed unmatched. CDR3 length: 18 residues.

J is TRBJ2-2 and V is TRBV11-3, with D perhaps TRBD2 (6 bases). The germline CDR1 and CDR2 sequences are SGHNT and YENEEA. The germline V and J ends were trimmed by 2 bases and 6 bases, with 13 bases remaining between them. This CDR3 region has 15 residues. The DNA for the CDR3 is TGTGCCAGCAGCTTAACTAGCACGGGACCCGGGGAGCTGTTTTTT. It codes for CASSLTSTGPGELFF.

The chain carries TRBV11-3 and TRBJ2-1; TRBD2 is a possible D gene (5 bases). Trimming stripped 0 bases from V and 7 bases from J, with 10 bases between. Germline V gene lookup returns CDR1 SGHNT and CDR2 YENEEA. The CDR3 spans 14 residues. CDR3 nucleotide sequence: TGTGCCAGCAGCTTAGATTCTAGCACGAATGAGCAGTTCTTC. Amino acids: CASSLDSSTNEQFF.

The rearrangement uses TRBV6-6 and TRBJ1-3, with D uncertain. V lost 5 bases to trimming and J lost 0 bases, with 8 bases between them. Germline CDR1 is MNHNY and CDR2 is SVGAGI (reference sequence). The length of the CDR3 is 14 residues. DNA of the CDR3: TGTGCCAGCAGTGCCCGAGGCTCTGGAAACACCATATATTTT. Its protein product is CASSARGSGNTIYF.

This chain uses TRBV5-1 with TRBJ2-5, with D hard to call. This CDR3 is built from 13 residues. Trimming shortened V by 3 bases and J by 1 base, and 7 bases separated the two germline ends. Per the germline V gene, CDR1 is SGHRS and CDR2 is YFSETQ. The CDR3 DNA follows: TGCGCCAGCAGCTCTGATCCCCAAGAGACCCAGTACTTC. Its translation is CASSSDPQETQYF.

The DNA of the CDR3 is TGTGCCAGCAGTCCTATAGCGCAAGATACGCAGTATTTT. It codes for CASSPIAQDTQYF. The chain links TRBV21-1 to TRBJ2-3; the table's TRBD2 call for D was not verified on the DNA. TRBV21-1 corresponds to a pseudogene. The length of the CDR3 is 13 residues.

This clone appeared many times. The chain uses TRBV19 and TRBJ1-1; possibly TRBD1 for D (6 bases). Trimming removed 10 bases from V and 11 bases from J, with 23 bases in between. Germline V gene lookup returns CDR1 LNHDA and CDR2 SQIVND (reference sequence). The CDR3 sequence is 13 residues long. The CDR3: CATTPLVGALAFF. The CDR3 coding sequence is TGTGCCACTACCCCCTTGGTGGGGGCGTTGGCTTTCTTT. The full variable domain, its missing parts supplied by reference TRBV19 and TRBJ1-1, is DGGITQSPKYLFRKEGQNVTLSCEQNLNHDAMYWYRQDPGQGLRLIYYSQIVNDFQKGDIAEGYSVSREKKESFPLTVTSAQKNPTAFYLCATTPLVGALAFFGQGTRLTVV.